Listed here are 11 T cell receptor beta chains from one sample, sequenced in a study of control samples from healthy donors and cancer patients. TCRdb's copy holds only in-frame clones and misses some; the assay was immunoSEQ multiplex PCR. The sample includes about 82,000 clones, over 75% of them seen just once. The specimen was blood. All receptors derive from a man aged 45-65 years in good health.

This sequence joins TRBV27 and TRBJ2-1, with 15 bases identical to TRBD2. Trimming took 2 bases from V and 7 from J; bases not matched to a gene: 0. The CDR3 contains 15 residues. Germline CDR1 is MNHEY and CDR2 is SMNVEV (reference sequence). CDR3 sequence: CASSLGTSGGNEQFF. Written as DNA, the CDR3 is TGTGCCAGCAGTTTAGGGACTAGCGGGGGGAATGAGCAGTTCTTC.

This rearrangement joins TRBV7-2 to TRBJ1-3; D not certain. V was pared by 2 bases and J by 5 bases, with 7 bases between. CDR3 length equals 13 residues. Per germline, CDR1 SGHTA and CDR2 FQGNSA. CDR3 nucleotides: TGTGCCAGCAGCTTAATTGACAGAAACACCATATATTTT. Translation gives CASSLIDRNTIYF. Filled out from reference TRBV7-2 and TRBJ1-3, the complete variable domain reads GAGVSQSPSNKVTEKGKDVELRCDPISGHTALYWYRQSLGQGLEFLIYFQGNSAPDKSGLPSDRFSAERTGGSVSTLTIQRTQQEDSAVYLCASSLIDRNTIYFGEGSWLTVV.

The chain joins TRBV14 to TRBJ2-7; TRBD2 might be the D (6 bases). V was cut by 0 bases and J by 2 bases, with 14 bases left in between. CDR3 length: 16 residues. Germline-derived CDR1 and CDR2 are SGHDN and FVKESK. CDR3 loop: CASSQDPGRGTYEQYF. The CDR3 coding sequence is TGTGCCAGCAGCCAAGATCCAGGACGGGGGACCTACGAGCAGTACTTC. Complete variable domain (other parts from reference TRBV14 and TRBJ2-7): EAGVTQFPSHSVIEKGQTVTLRCDPISGHDNLYWYRRVMGKEIKFLLHFVKESKQDESGMPNNRFLAERTGGTYSTLKVQPAELEDSGVYFCASSQDPGRGTYEQYFGPGTRLTVT.

The V and J genes are TRBV7-2 and TRBJ2-2; 9 nucleotides agree with TRBD2. In germline, CDR1 is SGHTA, CDR2 FQGNSA. The CDR3 has 14 amino acids. J gave up 7 bases and V 4 bases, and 4 bases lay outside the gene matches. The DNA of the CDR3 is TGTGCCAGCAGCTCTTATAGCGGGGGCGGGGAGCTGTTTTTT. It encodes CASSSYSGGGELFF.

The CDR3 sequence is CASSVVTSGAEAFF. In nucleotides, the CDR3 is TGTGCCAGCAGCGTCGTTACCTCGGGCGCTGAAGCTTTCTTT. V gene TRBV9 combines with J gene TRBJ1-1; D not resolved. The CDR3 loop spans 14 amino acids. The germline V gene has CDR1 SGDLS and CDR2 YYNGEE. The V gene lost 2 bases and the J gene lost 6 bases, with 14 bases spanning the gap.

V is TRBV10-2 and J is TRBJ2-7; D is unclear. V lost 4 bases, J lost 5 bases, and 18 bases lay in between. CDR1 is WSHSY and CDR2 is SAAADI in the germline V gene. The CDR3 spans 15 residues. CDR3 DNA sequence: TGCGCCAGCAGTGCGACTCCGCAATCGACCCACGAGCAGTACTTC. Protein sequence: CASSATPQSTHEQYF.

The chain uses TRBV2 and TRBJ2-2; D remains ambiguous. CDR3 length: 15 amino acids. V gave up 2 bases and J gave up 4 bases, with 11 bases separating them. CDR1 is SNHLY and CDR2 is FYNNEI in the germline V gene. DNA for the CDR3: TGTGCCAGCAGTGAAATTGCGCAGGTCACCGGGGAGCTGTTTTTT. Its protein is CASSEIAQVTGELFF. Variable domain in full (rest from reference TRBV2 and TRBJ2-2): EPEVTQTPSHQVTQMGQEVILRCVPISNHLYFYWYRQILGQKVEFLVSFYNNEISEKSEIFDDQFSVERPDGSNFTLKIRSTKLEDSAMYFCASSEIAQVTGELFFGEGSRLTVL.

This sequence joins TRBV5-6 and TRBJ1-5; 7 bases agree with TRBD1. V lost 0 bases, J lost 9 bases, and 3 bases stayed unmatched. Germline V lookup: CDR1 SGHDT, CDR2 YYEEEE. The CDR3 extends over 13 amino acids. This CDR3 is CASSLDRGSPQHF. The CDR3 bases are TGTGCCAGCAGCTTGGACAGGGGTTCGCCCCAGCATTTT. The variable domain in full, completed from reference TRBV5-6 and TRBJ1-5, reads DAGVTQSPTHLIKTRGQQVTLRCSPKSGHDTVSWYQQALGQGPQFIFQYYEEEERQRGNFPDRFSGHQFPNYSSELNVNALLLGDSALYLCASSLDRGSPQHFGDGTRLSIL.

As for this clone: Other DNA variants within this sample encode the same CDR3. The V call is TRBV19, the J call TRBJ1-3, with D maybe TRBD1 (6 bases). CDR1 is LNHDA and CDR2 is SQIVND in the germline V gene (reference sequence). The CDR3 covers 14 residues. V shed 2 bases and J shed 4 bases, with 9 bases lying between them. This chain's CDR3 is CASSITGSGNTIYF. The CDR3 DNA reads TGTGCCAGTAGTATAACAGGGTCCGGAAACACCATATATTTT.

This chain uses TRBV24-1 with TRBJ2-1; no clear D gene. This CDR3 has 15 residues. Germline V lookup: CDR1 KGHDR, CDR2 SFDVKD. Trimming removed 5 bases at V and 7 bases at J, with 17 bases between. This chain's CDR3 is CATSAPALSRNEQFF. CDR3 bases: TGTGCCACCAGTGCCCCAGCGTTGAGTCGGAATGAGCAGTTCTTC.

The V call is TRBV12-3 or TRBV12-4, the J call TRBJ2-1; possibly TRBD1 or TRBD2 for D (5 bases each). Trimming stripped 1 base from V and 13 bases from J, with 14 bases between. The CDR3 runs to 13 residues. The CDR3 here is CASSLEWSRDQFF. In DNA form, the CDR3 reads TGTGCCAGCAGTTTAGAGTGGTCTAGGGACCAGTTCTTC.